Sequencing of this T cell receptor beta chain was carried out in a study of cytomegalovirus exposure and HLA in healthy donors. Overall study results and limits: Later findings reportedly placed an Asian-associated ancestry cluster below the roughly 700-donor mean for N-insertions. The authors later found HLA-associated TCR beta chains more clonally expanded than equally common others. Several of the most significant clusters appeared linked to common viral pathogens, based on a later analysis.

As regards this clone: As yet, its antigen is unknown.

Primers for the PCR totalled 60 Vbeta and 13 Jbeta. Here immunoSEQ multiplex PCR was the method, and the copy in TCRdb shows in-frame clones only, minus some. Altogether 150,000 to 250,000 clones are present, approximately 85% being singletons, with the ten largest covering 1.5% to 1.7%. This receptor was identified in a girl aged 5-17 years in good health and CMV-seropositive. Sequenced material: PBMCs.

CDR3 nucleotide sequence: TGCGCCAGCAGCTTGGTAGGGGCGAGTGAAAAACTGTTTTTT. Amino acid sequence: CASSLVGASEKLFF. V is TRBV5-1 and J is TRBJ1-4, with D perhaps matching TRBD1 (5 bases). Germline values: CDR1 SGHRS, CDR2 YFSETQ. V gave up 0 bases and J gave up 7 bases, with 10 bases separating them. This CDR3 contains 14 residues.